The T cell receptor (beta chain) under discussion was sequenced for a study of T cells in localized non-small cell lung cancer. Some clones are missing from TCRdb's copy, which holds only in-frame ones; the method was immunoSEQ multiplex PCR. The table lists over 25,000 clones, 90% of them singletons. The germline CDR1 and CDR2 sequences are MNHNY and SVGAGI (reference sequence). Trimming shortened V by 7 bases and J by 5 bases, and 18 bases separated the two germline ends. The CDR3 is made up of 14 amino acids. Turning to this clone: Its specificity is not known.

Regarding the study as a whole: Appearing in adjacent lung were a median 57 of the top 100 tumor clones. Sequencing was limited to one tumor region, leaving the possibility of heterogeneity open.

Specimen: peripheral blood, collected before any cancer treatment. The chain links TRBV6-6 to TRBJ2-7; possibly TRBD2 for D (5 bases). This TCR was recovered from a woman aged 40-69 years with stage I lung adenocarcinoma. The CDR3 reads CASTPGRAEDEQYF. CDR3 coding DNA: TGTGCCAGCACCCCGGGAAGGGCAGAGGACGAGCAGTACTTC.